The 27 T cell receptor beta chains listed next were all sequenced from one sample in a study of immune cell composition in non-small cell lung cancer. Normal lung was taken at the farthest possible site, at least 3 cm from tumour. Data came from immunoSEQ multiplex PCR; TCRdb stores just in-frame clones and leaves some out. The table lists fewer than 2,500 clones, 65% to 80% of them singletons. Input material: non-adjacent lung tissue. These receptors came from a human donor with non-small cell lung cancer.

V and J are TRBV6-1 and TRBJ2-1, with 11 bases that match TRBD2. Losses at the gene ends were 4 bases for V and 5 bases for J; bases not matched to a gene: 7. The CDR3 is 16 amino acids. Germline V lookup: CDR1 MNHNS, CDR2 SASEGT. CDR3 DNA: TGTGCCAGCAGTGGTCCGGGACTAGCGGAGAACAATGAGCAGTTCTTC. Amino acids: CASSGPGLAENNEQFF.

The chain carries TRBV7-2 and TRBJ2-7; no reliable D call. The CDR3 contains 15 residues. The V gene lost 1 base and the J gene lost 0 bases, with 10 bases spanning the gap. In germline, CDR1 is SGHTA, CDR2 FQGNSA. This CDR3 reads CASSLGQVGSYEQYF. The CDR3 nucleotides are TGTGCCAGCAGCTTAGGGCAGGTGGGCTCCTACGAGCAGTACTTC.

The V and J genes are TRBV5-6 and TRBJ1-5, with a weak D call TRBD1 (5 bases). CDR1 is SGHDT and CDR2 is YYEEEE in the germline V gene. The CDR3 contains 15 residues. V lost 4 bases to trimming and J lost 9 bases, with 20 bases between them. The CDR3 is CASSQWEAGKGPQHF. The CDR3 nucleotides are TGTGCCAGCAGCCAATGGGAGGCAGGGAAGGGGCCCCAGCATTTT.

This chain uses TRBV27 with TRBJ2-7; 7 bases align to TRBD1. The ends lost 3 bases at V and 7 bases at J; junction bases unmatched: 9. CDR1 is MNHEY and CDR2 is SMNVEV in the germline V gene (reference sequence). The length of the CDR3 is 14 residues. DNA of the CDR3: TGTGCCAGCAGTTTTCAAGGCCCCAGGGGGGAGCAGTACTTC. Its translation is CASSFQGPRGEQYF.

V usage is TRBV15 and J usage is TRBJ2-3; TRBD2 is a possible D gene (5 bases). CDR1 and CDR2 (germline): LNHNV, YYDKDF (reference sequence). The length of the CDR3 is 17 residues. V shed 0 bases and J shed 0 bases, with 13 bases lying between them. The CDR3 sequence: CATSRDYQEASTDTQYF. In DNA, the CDR3 is TGTGCCACCAGCAGAGATTATCAGGAGGCTAGCACAGATACGCAGTATTTT.

This clone was seen more than once but under ten times. The chain is built from TRBV11-2 and TRBJ1-4, with TRBD1 matching 8 bases. The CDR3 runs 16 residues. Per germline, CDR1 SGHAT and CDR2 FQNNGV. V lost 3 bases and J lost 5; bases outside the gene matches: 8. For the CDR3, the DNA is TGTGCCAGCAGCTTGGACACAGGGGGGAAGAATGAAAAACTGTTTTTT. It is translated as CASSLDTGGKNEKLFF.

The chain has TRBV28 and TRBJ1-1; D gene ambiguous. The CDR3 extends over 11 amino acids. The germline V gene has CDR1 MDHEN and CDR2 SYDVKM. Trimming took 6 bases from V and 3 from J, leaving 5 bases between them. CDR3 region: CASRQDTEAFF. Written as DNA, the CDR3 is TGTGCCAGCAGGCAGGACACTGAAGCTTTCTTT.

The chain links TRBV18 to TRBJ2-2; no clear D. Between the trimmed V and J ends, which lost 2 bases and 1 base, there was a span of 5 bases. Germline CDR1 KGHSH, CDR2 LQKENI. CDR3 length equals 14 residues. The CDR3 nucleotides read TGTGCCAGCTCACCAATACAGAACACCGGGGAGCTGTTTTTT. Its translation: CASSPIQNTGELFF.

The genes are TRBV7-9 and TRBJ2-5, with D perhaps TRBD1 (6 bases). Trimming stripped 5 bases from V and 1 base from J, with 14 bases between. Germline lookup yields CDR1 SEHNR and CDR2 FQNEAQ (reference sequence). There are 15 residues in the CDR3. The chain's CDR3 is CASSRNRVGQETQYF. DNA of the CDR3: TGTGCCAGCAGCCGCAACAGGGTAGGCCAAGAGACCCAGTACTTC.

This clone was counted only a few times. The chain employs TRBV6-1 and TRBJ2-2, with 10 bases lining up with TRBD2. This CDR3 region has 15 residues. V shed 7 bases and J 4 bases; nucleotides not matched to a gene: 6. CDR1 MNHNS and CDR2 SASEGT come from the germline V gene. CDR3 bases: TGTGCCAGCACACCTAGCGGGAGCTTCACCGGGGAGCTGTTTTTT. This gives the protein CASTPSGSFTGELFF.

The DNA for the CDR3 is TGTGCCAGCAGTCTAGCGGGAGGGGCCCAAGAGACCCAGTACTTC. It is translated as CASSLAGGAQETQYF. The rearrangement joins TRBV6-5 to TRBJ2-5; 12 bases match TRBD2. The V and J ends lost 5 bases and 1 base, in that order; junction bases with no gene match: 2. The CDR3 spans 15 residues. In germline, CDR1 is MNHEY, CDR2 SVGAGI.

With respect to this clone: An end of the junction differs from the germline gene, which may be a read error. The chain uses TRBV5-5 and TRBJ2-1; 7 bases agree with TRBD1. The CDR3 covers 12 residues. CDR1 and CDR2 (germline): SGHKS, YYEKEE (reference sequence). The CDR3 DNA follows: TGTGCCAGCAGCGACGACGGTGACAGGGTGCTCTTC. It translates to CASSDDGDRVLF.

The chain recombines TRBV7-2 with TRBJ2-7; TRBD2 aligns across 10 bases. The germline V gene encodes CDR1 SGHTA and CDR2 FQGNSA. V was clipped by 5 bases and J by 7 bases; unmatched bases: 20. The CDR3 is 18 residues long. The CDR3 loop is CASSPMGGRAGGPGEQYF. CDR3 coding DNA: TGTGCCAGCAGCCCTATGGGGGGACGAGCGGGAGGGCCGGGGGAGCAGTACTTC.

This clone was counted a few times. This chain connects TRBV7-9 to TRBJ1-4; maybe TRBD1 (5 bases). V lost 4 bases to trimming and J lost 6 bases, with 12 bases between them. CDR3 length equals 14 residues. In germline, CDR1 is SEHNR, CDR2 FQNEAQ (reference sequence). Here the CDR3 reads CASSSRQTDEKLFF. In nucleotides, the CDR3 is TGTGCCAGCAGCTCCCGACAGACCGATGAAAAACTGTTTTTT. Full variable domain (missing parts from reference TRBV7-9 and TRBJ1-4): DTGVSQNPRHKITKRGQNVTFRCDPISEHNRLYWYRQTLGQGPEFLTYFQNEAQLEKSRLLSDRFSAERPKGSFSTLEIQRTEQGDSAMYLCASSSRQTDEKLFFGSGTQLSVL.

V and J are TRBV7-2 and TRBJ2-2; TRBD1 aligns across 12 bases. V lost 3 bases, J lost 0 bases, and 8 bases stayed unmatched. Germline loops: CDR1 SGHTA, CDR2 FQGNSA. This CDR3 is built from 19 residues. The CDR3 DNA is TGTGCCAGCAGCTTCACCGGGACAGGGGGCTTTTCGAACACCGGGGAGCTGTTTTTT. Protein sequence: CASSFTGTGGFSNTGELFF.

J is TRBJ2-7 and V is TRBV7-6; TRBD1 matches 10 bases. This CDR3 comprises 15 residues. Trimming at V came to 5 bases and at J to 4 bases, leaving 8 bases not matched to a gene. CDR1 and CDR2 (germline): SGHVS, FNYEAQ. CDR3 residues: CASSPRQGATYEQYF. CDR3 DNA sequence: TGTGCCAGCAGCCCGAGACAGGGGGCTACGTACGAGCAGTACTTC.

The chain employs TRBV5-1 and TRBJ2-1; TRBD2 matches 7 bases. V shed 4 bases and J 6 bases; nucleotides not matched to a gene: 7. Germline V gives CDR1 SGHRS, CDR2 YFSETQ. There are 14 residues in the CDR3. Here the CDR3 reads CASSRAGDPNEQFF. The CDR3 region has the DNA TGCGCCAGCAGCAGGGCGGGAGACCCCAATGAGCAGTTCTTC.

The chain has TRBV2 and TRBJ2-5, with 8 positions matching TRBD2. Germline V CDR1 and CDR2: SNHLY, FYNNEI. The CDR3 spans 16 residues. Trimming cost V 6 bases and J 2 bases; bases outside gene matches: 11. The CDR3 bases are TGTGCCAGCAGGAGGAGCACGGGACTAGGGCAAGAGACCCAGTACTTC. Translation: CASRRSTGLGQETQYF.

Concerning this clone itself: Compared with germline, one end of the junction differs, possibly owing to a read error. The J gene is TRBJ2-5, the V gene TRBV7-7; D gene unclear. The CDR3 has 13 residues. Germline values: CDR1 SSHAT, CDR2 FNYEAQ (reference sequence). CDR3 amino acids: CASSKQEQETQYF. As DNA, the CDR3 is TGTGCTAGCAGCAAACAAGAACAAGAGACCCAGTACTTC.

The gene calls are TRBV19 and TRBJ1-5; TRBD1 agrees at 11 bases. Per germline, CDR1 LNHDA and CDR2 SQIVND (reference sequence). There are 21 residues in the CDR3. The V gene end was trimmed by 3 bases and the J gene end by 0 bases; junction bases not matched to a gene: 16. The CDR3 loop reads CASSIPQGQGDPLYSNQPQHF. As DNA, the CDR3 is TGTGCCAGTAGTATTCCTCAGGGACAGGGGGATCCACTCTATAGCAATCAGCCCCAGCATTTT.

The V gene is TRBV27, the J gene TRBJ2-5; 7 bases agree with TRBD2. Looked up from germline, CDR1 is MNHEY and CDR2 is SMNVEV (reference sequence). This CDR3 contains 15 residues. V trimming: 5 bases; J trimming: 4 bases; junction bases outside the gene matches: 10. CDR3 loop: CASSKYAGERETQYF. In DNA form, the CDR3 reads TGTGCCAGCAGTAAATATGCGGGAGAGAGAGAGACCCAGTACTTC.

The J gene is TRBJ2-5, the V gene TRBV5-1; 8 nucleotides agree with TRBD2. This CDR3 spans 14 amino acids. Germline CDR1 SGHRS, CDR2 YFSETQ. Germline trimming cut 2 bases from V and 5 bases from J; bases unmatched to any gene: 5. The CDR3 DNA is TGCGCCAGCAGCTTAGGTCGCGGGGGGGAGACCCAGTACTTC. Translated, it gives CASSLGRGGETQYF.

The chain combines TRBV7-2 with TRBJ1-2, with a possible D match to TRBD1 (6 bases). CDR3 length: 13 amino acids. Trimming shortened V by 1 base and J by 5 bases, and 8 bases separated the two germline ends. Germline CDR1 SGHTA, CDR2 FQGNSA. This CDR3 reads CASSLGRGYGYTF. CDR3 bases: TGTGCCAGCAGCTTAGGCAGGGGTTATGGCTACACCTTC.

V and J are TRBV27 and TRBJ1-2; D is uncertain. Germline loops: CDR1 MNHEY, CDR2 SMNVEV (reference sequence). The CDR3 runs to 16 residues. Trimming cost V 5 bases and J 2 bases, with 18 bases left between them. The DNA for the CDR3 is TGTGCCAGCAGTCGGGGAAGCCGCGTCGACAACTATGGCTACACCTTC. Amino acid sequence: CASSRGSRVDNYGYTF.

The genes are TRBV2 and TRBJ2-2, with a possible D match to TRBD2 (5 bases). Germline V gene sequence: CDR1 SNHLY, CDR2 FYNNEI. The V end was cut by 6 bases, the J end by 7 bases, with 9 bases between. The CDR3 is 12 residues long. CDR3 region: CASRRDGGELFF. The CDR3 bases are TGTGCCAGCAGGAGGGATGGCGGGGAGCTGTTTTTT.

CDR3 in amino acids: CASSDFRRTLEITDTQYF. The CDR3 nucleotides read TGTGCCAGCAGTGACTTCCGGAGGACGTTGGAGATCACAGATACGCAGTATTTT. This chain connects TRBV6-1 to TRBJ2-3; TRBD2 might be the D (5 bases). The CDR3 is made up of 18 amino acids. V lost 3 bases and J lost 2, with 21 bases in between. The germline CDR1 and CDR2 sequences are MNHNS and SASEGT.

The chain combines TRBV5-1 with TRBJ2-5; no clear D gene. The CDR3 contains 12 residues. Trimming stripped 4 bases from V and 3 bases from J, with 7 bases between. CDR1 is SGHRS, CDR2 YFSETQ, per germline. CDR3 loop: CASSPTEETQYF. In DNA, the CDR3 is TGCGCCAGCAGCCCTACTGAAGAGACCCAGTACTTC. Full variable domain (outside the CDR3, taken from reference TRBV5-1 and TRBJ2-5): KAGVTQTPRYLIKTRGQQVTLSCSPISGHRSVSWYQQTPGQGLQFLFEYFSETQRNKGNFPGRFSGRQFSNSRSEMNVSTLELGDSALYLCASSPTEETQYFGPGTRLLVL.